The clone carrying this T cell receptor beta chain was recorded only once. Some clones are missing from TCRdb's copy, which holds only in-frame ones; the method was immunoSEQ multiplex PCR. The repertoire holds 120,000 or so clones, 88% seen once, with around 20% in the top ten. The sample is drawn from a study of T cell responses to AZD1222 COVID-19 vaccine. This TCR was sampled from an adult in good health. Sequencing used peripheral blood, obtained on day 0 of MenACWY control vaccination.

CDR3 nucleotides: TGCGCCAGCAGTCTGAGGTGGGGCCAGAACTATGGCTACACCTTC. The encoded protein is CASSLRWGQNYGYTF. The chain carries TRBV4-1 and TRBJ1-2; D is possibly TRBD1 (5 bases). This CDR3 is built from 15 residues. CDR1 and CDR2 from the germline V gene are MGHRA and YSYEKL. Trimming left V 6 bases short and J 2 bases short, with 16 bases between.